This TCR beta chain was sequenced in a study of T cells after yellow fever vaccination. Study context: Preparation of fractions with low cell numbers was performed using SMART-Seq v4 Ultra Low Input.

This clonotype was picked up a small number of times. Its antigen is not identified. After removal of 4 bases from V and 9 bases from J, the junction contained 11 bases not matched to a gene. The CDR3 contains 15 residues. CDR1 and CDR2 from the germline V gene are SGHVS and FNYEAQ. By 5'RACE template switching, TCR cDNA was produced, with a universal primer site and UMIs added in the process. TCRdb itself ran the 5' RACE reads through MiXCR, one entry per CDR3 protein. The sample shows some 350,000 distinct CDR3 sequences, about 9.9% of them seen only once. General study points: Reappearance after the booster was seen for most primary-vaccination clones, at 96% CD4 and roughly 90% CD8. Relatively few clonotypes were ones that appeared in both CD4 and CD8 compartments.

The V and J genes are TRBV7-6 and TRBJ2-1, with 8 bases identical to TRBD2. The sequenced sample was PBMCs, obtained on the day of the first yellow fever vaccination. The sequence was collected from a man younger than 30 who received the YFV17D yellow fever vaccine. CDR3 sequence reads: CASSSGASGLFEQFF. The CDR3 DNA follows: TGTGCCAGCAGCTCCGGGGCTAGCGGGCTATTTGAGCAGTTCTTC.